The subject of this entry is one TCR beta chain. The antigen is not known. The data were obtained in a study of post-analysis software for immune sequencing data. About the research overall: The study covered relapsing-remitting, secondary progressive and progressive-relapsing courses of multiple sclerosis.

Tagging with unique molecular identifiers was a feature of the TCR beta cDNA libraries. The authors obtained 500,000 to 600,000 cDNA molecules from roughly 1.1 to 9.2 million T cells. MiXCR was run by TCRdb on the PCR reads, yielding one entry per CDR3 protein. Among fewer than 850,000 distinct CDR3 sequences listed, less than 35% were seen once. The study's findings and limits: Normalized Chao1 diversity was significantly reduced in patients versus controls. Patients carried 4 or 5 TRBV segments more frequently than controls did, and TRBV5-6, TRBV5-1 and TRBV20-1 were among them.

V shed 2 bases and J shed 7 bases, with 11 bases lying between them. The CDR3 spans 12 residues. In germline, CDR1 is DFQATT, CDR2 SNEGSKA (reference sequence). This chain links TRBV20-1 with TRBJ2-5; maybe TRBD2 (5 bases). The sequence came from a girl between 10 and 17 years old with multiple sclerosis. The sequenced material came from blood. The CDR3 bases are TGCAGTGCTAGAACCCCAGGAGGGACCCAGTACTTC. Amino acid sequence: CSARTPGGTQYF.